The 13 T cell receptor beta chains below come from one sample, sequenced in a study of blood T cells in healthy people across ages. A J-beta primer mix and a sample-barcoded 5' primer were used in a second PCR of roughly 7 to 12 cycles. MiXCR, run by TCRdb on the 5' RACE reads, gives a single entry per CDR3 protein. The repertoire holds more than 550,000 distinct CDR3 sequences, with 20% to 25% as singletons. Sequenced: blood. The receptors were gathered from a man in his 70s in good health.

Regarding this clonotype: One junction end does not reproduce the germline sequence, and a read error may be involved. The V gene is TRBV7-9, the J gene TRBJ2-3; the D gene is possibly TRBD2 (6 bases). The CDR3 loop spans 15 amino acids. Germline values: CDR1 SEHNR, CDR2 FQNEAQ (reference sequence). The CDR3 is CASSRAVGGTDTRYF. CDR3 DNA sequence: TGTGCCAGCAGCAGAGCGGTGGGGGGAACAGATACGCGGTATTTT.

The chain employs TRBV20-1 and TRBJ1-1; D remains ambiguous. The length of the CDR3 is 15 residues. Germline V lookup: CDR1 DFQATT, CDR2 SNEGSKA (reference sequence). The germline V and J ends were trimmed by 2 bases and 2 bases, with 15 bases remaining between them. The CDR3 reads CSARQDMRPNTEAFF. The CDR3 DNA follows: TGCAGTGCTAGACAAGACATGCGCCCCAACACTGAAGCTTTCTTT.

The chain has TRBV20-1 and TRBJ2-3; D call uncertain. CDR1 DFQATT and CDR2 SNEGSKA come from the germline V gene (reference sequence). CDR3 length: 12 amino acids. V shed 4 bases and J shed 7 bases, with 12 bases lying between them. In nucleotides, the CDR3 is TGCAGTGCTACGGGCTCAATGTATACGCAGTATTTT. Protein: CSATGSMYTQYF.

The CDR3 nucleotides are TGCAGCGCTGGGACGCAGACGGATGGCTACACCTTC. Amino acids: CSAGTQTDGYTF. The chain recombines TRBV29-1 with TRBJ1-2, with D possibly being TRBD1 (5 bases). CDR3 length: 12 amino acids. Trimming removed 7 bases at V and 6 bases at J, with 15 bases between. The germline V gene has CDR1 SQVTM and CDR2 ANQGSEA.

The gene calls are TRBV27 and TRBJ2-1, with TRBD1 as a possible D gene (6 bases). Trimming took 3 bases from V and 3 from J, leaving 15 bases between them. Germline V gene lookup returns CDR1 MNHEY and CDR2 SMNVEV (reference sequence). This CDR3 is built from 16 residues. CDR3 sequence: CASSLSGTGHYNEQFF. The CDR3 coding sequence is TGTGCCAGCAGTTTGTCCGGGACGGGACACTACAATGAGCAGTTCTTC.

Many counts were recorded for this clonotype. The V call is TRBV12-3 or TRBV12-4, the J call TRBJ2-3; D not resolved. The CDR3 has 12 amino acids. With 5 bases removed from V and 2 bases from J, the gap between germline ends came to 5 bases. The CDR3 reads CASSRYTDTQYF. The CDR3 nucleotides are TGTGCCAGCAGTCGATACACAGATACGCAGTATTTT.

This clonotype was picked up a small number of times. The chain is built from TRBV7-2 and TRBJ1-3; 9 bases match TRBD1. This CDR3 is built from 15 residues. Germline loops: CDR1 SGHTA, CDR2 FQGNSA. Unmatched junction bases numbered 4, after V lost 5 bases and J lost 2 bases. For the CDR3, the DNA is TGTGCCAGCAGCAGGCGGACAGGGGCTGGAAACACCATATATTTT. This encodes CASSRRTGAGNTIYF.

The V call is TRBV12-3 or TRBV12-4, the J call TRBJ2-1, with 10 bases matching TRBD2. This CDR3 region has 16 residues. The V and J ends lost 3 bases and 7 bases, in that order; junction bases with no gene match: 9. The CDR3 nucleotides are TGTGCCAGCAGTTTCATAGCGGGGGGTCTAGTAAATGAGCAGTTCTTC. Encoded protein: CASSFIAGGLVNEQFF.

This clonotype showed up just a few times. The chain recombines TRBV9 with TRBJ1-4; D is ambiguous. CDR1 and CDR2 from the germline V gene are SGDLS and YYNGEE. Trimming cost V 4 bases and J 8 bases, with 18 bases left between them. The CDR3 is 15 amino acids. For the CDR3, the DNA is TGTGCCAGCAGCCTCCGTCAGGACCCGAGAGAAAAACTGTTTTTT. Translated, it gives CASSLRQDPREKLFF.

The chain uses TRBV5-1 and TRBJ2-3; perhaps D is TRBD1 or TRBD2 (5 bases each). The CDR3 sequence is 14 residues long. Trimming stripped 0 bases from V and 4 bases from J, with 9 bases between. Germline CDR1 and CDR2: SGHRS and YFSETQ. This CDR3 reads CASSLGGAPDTQYF. CDR3 bases: TGCGCCAGCAGCTTGGGAGGGGCTCCAGATACGCAGTATTTT.

The chain is built from TRBV7-2 and TRBJ2-1, with 9 bases identical to TRBD2. Germline CDR1 and CDR2: SGHTA and FQGNSA. The CDR3 consists of 15 residues. V trimming: 5 bases; J trimming: 5 bases; junction bases outside the gene matches: 7. The CDR3 DNA sequence: TGTGCCAGCAGCCCCAGGACTAGCGTCCACAATGAGCAGTTCTTC. It codes for CASSPRTSVHNEQFF. Full variable domain (remainder filled in from reference TRBV7-2 and TRBJ2-1): GAGVSQSPSNKVTEKGKDVELRCDPISGHTALYWYRQSLGQGLEFLIYFQGNSAPDKSGLPSDRFSAERTGGSVSTLTIQRTQQEDSAVYLCASSPRTSVHNEQFFGPGTRLTVL.

The V call is TRBV6-2 or TRBV6-3, the J call TRBJ1-2; TRBD1 aligns across 9 bases. The CDR3 is made up of 14 amino acids. V was pared by 3 bases and J by 6 bases, with 5 bases of the junction left unmatched. Germline V lookup: CDR1 MNHEY, CDR2 SVGEGT. In DNA form, the CDR3 reads TGTGCCAGCAGTTATGCCGGGACAGGGAATGGCTACACCTTC. Its translation is CASSYAGTGNGYTF.

This clonotype was observed at least ten times. This chain joins TRBV5-6 and TRBJ2-7; 7 bases align to TRBD2. The trim removed 4 bases at V and 3 bases at J, leaving 7 bases unmatched. Germline values: CDR1 SGHDT, CDR2 YYEEEE. This CDR3 contains 14 residues. CDR3: CASSVSGTNYEQYV. The CDR3 DNA reads as TGTGCCAGCAGCGTATCCGGGACTAACTACGAGCAGTACGTC.